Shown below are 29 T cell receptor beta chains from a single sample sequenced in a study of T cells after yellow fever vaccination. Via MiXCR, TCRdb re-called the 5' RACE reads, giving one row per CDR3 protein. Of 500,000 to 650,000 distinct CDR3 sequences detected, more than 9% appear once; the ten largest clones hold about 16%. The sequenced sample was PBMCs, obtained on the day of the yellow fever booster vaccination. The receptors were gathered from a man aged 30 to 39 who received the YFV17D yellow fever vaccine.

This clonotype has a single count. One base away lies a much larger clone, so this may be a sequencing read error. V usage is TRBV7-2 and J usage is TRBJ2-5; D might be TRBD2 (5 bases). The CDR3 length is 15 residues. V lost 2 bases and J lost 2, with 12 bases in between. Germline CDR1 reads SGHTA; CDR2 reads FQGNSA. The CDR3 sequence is CASSLTTGNQETQYF. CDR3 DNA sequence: TGTGCCAGCAGCTTAACTACCGGGAATCAAGAGACCCAGTACTTC.

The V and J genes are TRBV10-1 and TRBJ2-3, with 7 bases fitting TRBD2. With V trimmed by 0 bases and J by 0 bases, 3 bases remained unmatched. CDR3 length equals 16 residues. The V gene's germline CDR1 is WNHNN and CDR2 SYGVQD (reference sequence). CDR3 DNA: TGCGCCAGCAGTGAGTCAGCGGGATCTAGCACAGATACGCAGTATTTT. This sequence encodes CASSESAGSSTDTQYF.

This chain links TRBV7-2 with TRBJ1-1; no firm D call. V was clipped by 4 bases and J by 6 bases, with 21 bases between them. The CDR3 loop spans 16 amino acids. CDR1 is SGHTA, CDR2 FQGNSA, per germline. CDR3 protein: CASSSLQSGEVAEAFF. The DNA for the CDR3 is TGTGCCAGCAGCTCCCTACAGTCCGGGGAGGTTGCTGAAGCTTTCTTT.

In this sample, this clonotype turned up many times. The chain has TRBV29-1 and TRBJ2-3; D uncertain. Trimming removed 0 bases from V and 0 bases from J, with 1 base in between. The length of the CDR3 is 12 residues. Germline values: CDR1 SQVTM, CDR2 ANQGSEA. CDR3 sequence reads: CSVEESTDTQYF. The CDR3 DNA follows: TGCAGCGTTGAAGAGAGCACAGATACGCAGTATTTT.

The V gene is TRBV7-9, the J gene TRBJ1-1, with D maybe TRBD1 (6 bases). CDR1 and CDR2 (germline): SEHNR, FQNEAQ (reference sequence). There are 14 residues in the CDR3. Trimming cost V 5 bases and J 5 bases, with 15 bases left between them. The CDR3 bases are TGTGCCAGCAGCCGTGCAGGGGCAAAGACTGAAGCTTTCTTT. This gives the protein CASSRAGAKTEAFF.

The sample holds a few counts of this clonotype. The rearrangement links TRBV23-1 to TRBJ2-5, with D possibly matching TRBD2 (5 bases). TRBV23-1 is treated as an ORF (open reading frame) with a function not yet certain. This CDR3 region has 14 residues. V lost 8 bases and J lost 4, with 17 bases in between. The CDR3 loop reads CASESRAPSETQYF. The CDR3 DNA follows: TGCGCCAGCGAGTCGCGGGCTCCATCAGAGACCCAGTACTTC.

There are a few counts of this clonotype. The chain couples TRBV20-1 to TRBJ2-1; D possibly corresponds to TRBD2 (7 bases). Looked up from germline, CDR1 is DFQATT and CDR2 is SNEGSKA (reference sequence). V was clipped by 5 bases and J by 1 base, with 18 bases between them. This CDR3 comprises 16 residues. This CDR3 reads CSARLGGARSYNEQFF. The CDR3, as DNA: TGCAGTGCTCGCTTAGGGGGGGCTAGGTCCTACAATGAGCAGTTCTTC.

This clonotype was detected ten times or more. CDR3 nucleotides: TGCGCCAGCACCGCCCAGGGGTACCAAGAGACCCAGTACTTC. It specifies CASTAQGYQETQYF. This rearrangement joins TRBV5-1 to TRBJ2-5; maybe TRBD1 (6 bases). This CDR3 is built from 14 residues. The germline CDR1 and CDR2 sequences are SGHRS and YFSETQ. Between the trimmed V and J ends, which lost 6 bases and 0 bases, there was a span of 12 bases.

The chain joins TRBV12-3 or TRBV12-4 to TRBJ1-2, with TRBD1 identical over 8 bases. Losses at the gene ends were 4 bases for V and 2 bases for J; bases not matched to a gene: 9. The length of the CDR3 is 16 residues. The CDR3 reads CASSSDDRGQNYGYTF. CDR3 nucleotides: TGTGCCAGCAGTTCCGACGACAGGGGCCAGAACTATGGCTACACCTTC.

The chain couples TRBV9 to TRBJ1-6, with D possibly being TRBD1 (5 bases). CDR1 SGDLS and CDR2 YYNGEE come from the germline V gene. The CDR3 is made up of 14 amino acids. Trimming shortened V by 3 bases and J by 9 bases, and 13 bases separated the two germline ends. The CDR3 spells CASSAARGGSPLHF. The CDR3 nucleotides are TGTGCCAGCAGCGCGGCCCGGGGCGGTTCACCCCTCCACTTT.

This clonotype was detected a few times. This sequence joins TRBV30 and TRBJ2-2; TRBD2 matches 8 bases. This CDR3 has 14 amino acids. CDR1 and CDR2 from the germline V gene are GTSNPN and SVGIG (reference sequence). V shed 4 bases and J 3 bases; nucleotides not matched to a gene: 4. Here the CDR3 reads CAWIREGYTGELFF. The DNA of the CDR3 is TGTGCCTGGATACGGGAGGGATACACCGGGGAGCTGTTTTTT. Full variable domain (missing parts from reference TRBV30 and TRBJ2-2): SQTIHQWPATLVQPVGSPLSLECTVEGTSNPNLYWYRQAAGRGLQLLFYSVGIGQISSEVPQNLSASRPQDRQFILSSKKLLLSDSGFYLCAWIREGYTGELFFGEGSRLTVL.

For the CDR3, the DNA is TGTGCCAGCTCACCGGACGGGGCTGCAGGCTACACCTTC. Protein: CASSPDGAAGYTF. The chain has TRBV18 and TRBJ1-2, with TRBD1 as a possible D gene (5 bases). Germline CDR1 is KGHSH and CDR2 is LQKENI. Between the trimmed V and J ends, which lost 3 bases and 8 bases, there was a span of 13 bases. CDR3 length: 13 residues.

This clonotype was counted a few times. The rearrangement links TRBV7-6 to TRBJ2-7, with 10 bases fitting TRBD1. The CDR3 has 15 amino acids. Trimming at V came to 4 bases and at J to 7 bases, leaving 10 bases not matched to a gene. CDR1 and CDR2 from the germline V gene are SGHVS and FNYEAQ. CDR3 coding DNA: TGTGCCAGCAGCTCGGGACAGGGGTCTCTTCGGGAGCAGTACTTC. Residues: CASSSGQGSLREQYF. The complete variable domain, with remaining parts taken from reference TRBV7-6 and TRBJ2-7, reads GAGVSQSPRYKVTKRGQDVALRCDPISGHVSLYWYRQALGQGPEFLTYFNYEAQQDKSGLPNDRFSAERPEGSISTLTIQRTEQRDSAMYRCASSSGQGSLREQYFGPGTRLTVT.

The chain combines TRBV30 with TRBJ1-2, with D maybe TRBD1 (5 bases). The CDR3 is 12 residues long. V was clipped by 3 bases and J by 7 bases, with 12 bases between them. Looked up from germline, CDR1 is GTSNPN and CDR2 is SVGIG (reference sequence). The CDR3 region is CAWRAGNGGYTF. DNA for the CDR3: TGTGCCTGGAGGGCAGGGAACGGTGGCTACACCTTC.

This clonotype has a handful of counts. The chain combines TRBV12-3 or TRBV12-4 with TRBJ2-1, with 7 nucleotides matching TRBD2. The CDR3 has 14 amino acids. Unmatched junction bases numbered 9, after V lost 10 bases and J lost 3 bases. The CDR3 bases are TGTGCCACCAAGCGGGACTCTTTCTACAATGAGCAGTTCTTC. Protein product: CATKRDSFYNEQFF.

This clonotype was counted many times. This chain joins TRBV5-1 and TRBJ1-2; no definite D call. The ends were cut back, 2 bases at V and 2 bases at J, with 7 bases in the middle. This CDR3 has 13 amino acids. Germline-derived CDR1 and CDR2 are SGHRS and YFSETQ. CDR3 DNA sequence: TGCGCCAGCAGCTTAGGGCGGAACTATGGCTACACCTTC. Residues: CASSLGRNYGYTF.

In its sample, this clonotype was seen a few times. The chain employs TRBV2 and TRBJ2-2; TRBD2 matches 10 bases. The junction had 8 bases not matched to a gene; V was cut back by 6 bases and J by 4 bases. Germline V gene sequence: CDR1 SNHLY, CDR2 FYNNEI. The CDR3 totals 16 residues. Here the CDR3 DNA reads TGTGCCAGCAGAGCGGGACTAGCGCTGCTCACCGGGGAGCTGTTTTTT. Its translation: CASRAGLALLTGELFF.

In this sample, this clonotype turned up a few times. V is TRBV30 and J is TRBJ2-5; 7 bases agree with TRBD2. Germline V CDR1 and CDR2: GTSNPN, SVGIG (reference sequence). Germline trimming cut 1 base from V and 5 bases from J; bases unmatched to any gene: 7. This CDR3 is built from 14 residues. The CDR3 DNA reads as TGTGCCTGGAGTGAGAACCGGCGGGGGGAGACCCAGTACTTC. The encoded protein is CAWSENRRGETQYF.

DNA of the CDR3: TGTGCCAGCAGCGCGGGGAACACTGAAGCTTTCTTT. This gives the protein CASSAGNTEAFF. V gene TRBV9 combines with J gene TRBJ1-1, with D uncertain. Germline V gene data show CDR1 as SGDLS and CDR2 as YYNGEE. The CDR3 extends over 12 amino acids. V was shortened by 3 bases and J by 1 base, with 4 bases between the two germline ends.

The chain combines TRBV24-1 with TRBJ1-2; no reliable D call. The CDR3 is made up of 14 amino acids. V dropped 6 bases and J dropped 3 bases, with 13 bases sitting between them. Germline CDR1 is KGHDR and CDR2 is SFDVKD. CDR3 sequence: CATSSDSKHYGYTF. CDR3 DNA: TGTGCCACCAGTAGCGATTCCAAACACTATGGCTACACCTTC.

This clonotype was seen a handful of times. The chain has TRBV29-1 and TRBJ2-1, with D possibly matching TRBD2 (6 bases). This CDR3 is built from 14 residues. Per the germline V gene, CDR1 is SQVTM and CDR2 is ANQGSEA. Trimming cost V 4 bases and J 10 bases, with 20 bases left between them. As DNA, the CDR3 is TGCAGCGTTGTCAACCGGGACTTACCCCTCGAGCAGTTCTTC. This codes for CSVVNRDLPLEQFF.

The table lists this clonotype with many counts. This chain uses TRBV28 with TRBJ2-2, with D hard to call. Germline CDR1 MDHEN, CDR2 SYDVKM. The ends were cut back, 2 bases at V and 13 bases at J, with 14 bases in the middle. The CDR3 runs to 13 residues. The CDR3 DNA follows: TGTGCCAGCAGTTTACCCGCCCCGGTGGGGCTGTTTTTT. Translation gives CASSLPAPVGLFF.

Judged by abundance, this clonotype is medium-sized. The CDR3 sequence: CSARKNAGGPINEQFF. The CDR3 DNA reads as TGCAGTGCTAGAAAGAATGCGGGAGGGCCGATCAATGAGCAGTTCTTC. The chain employs TRBV20-1 and TRBJ2-1; 9 positions match TRBD2. Per germline, CDR1 DFQATT and CDR2 SNEGSKA (reference sequence). There are 16 residues in the CDR3. V dropped 2 bases and J dropped 6; count of bases not matched to a gene: 11.

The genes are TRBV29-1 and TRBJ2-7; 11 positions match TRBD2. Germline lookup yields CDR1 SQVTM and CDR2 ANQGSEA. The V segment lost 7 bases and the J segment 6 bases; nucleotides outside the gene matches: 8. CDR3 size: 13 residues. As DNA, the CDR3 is TGCAGCGCAGTAGCGGGAGGGTATGCCGAGCAGTACTTC. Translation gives CSAVAGGYAEQYF.

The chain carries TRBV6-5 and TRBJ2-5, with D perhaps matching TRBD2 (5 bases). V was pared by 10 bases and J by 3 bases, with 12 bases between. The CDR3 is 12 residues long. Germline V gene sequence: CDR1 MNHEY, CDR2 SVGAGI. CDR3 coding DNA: TGTGCCACCAGGCCGGGGAAAGAGACCCAGTACTTC. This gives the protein CATRPGKETQYF.

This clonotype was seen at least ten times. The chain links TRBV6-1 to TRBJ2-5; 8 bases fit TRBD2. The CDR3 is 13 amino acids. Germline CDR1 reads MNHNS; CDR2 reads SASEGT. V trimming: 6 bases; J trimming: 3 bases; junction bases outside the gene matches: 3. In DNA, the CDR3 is TGTGCCAGCAGAGATAGCGGGAAAGAGACCCAGTACTTC. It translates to CASRDSGKETQYF.

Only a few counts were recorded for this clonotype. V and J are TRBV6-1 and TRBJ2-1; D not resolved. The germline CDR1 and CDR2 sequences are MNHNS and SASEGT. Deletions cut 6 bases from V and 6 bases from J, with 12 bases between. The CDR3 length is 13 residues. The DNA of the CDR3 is TGTGCCAGCAGCCGGGTCGTGGCCAATGAGCAGTTCTTC. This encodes CASSRVVANEQFF.

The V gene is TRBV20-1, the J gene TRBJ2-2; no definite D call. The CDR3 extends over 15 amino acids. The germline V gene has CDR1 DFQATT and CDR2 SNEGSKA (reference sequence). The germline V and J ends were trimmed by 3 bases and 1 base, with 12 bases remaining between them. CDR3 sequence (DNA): TGCAGTGCTAGGCACCCAGGAATGAACACCGGGGAGCTGTTTTTT. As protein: CSARHPGMNTGELFF.

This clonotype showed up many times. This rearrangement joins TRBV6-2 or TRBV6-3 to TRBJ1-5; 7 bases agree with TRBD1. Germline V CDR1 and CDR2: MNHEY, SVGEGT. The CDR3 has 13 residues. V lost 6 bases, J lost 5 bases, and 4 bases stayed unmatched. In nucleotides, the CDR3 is TGTGCCAGCAGCCCCGACAGGGATCAGCCCCAGCATTTT. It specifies CASSPDRDQPQHF.